The rows below give T cell receptor beta chains drawn from one sample of a study of identical twins. One entry per CDR3 protein, called by TCRdb with MiXCR from the 5' RACE reads. Of around 230,000 distinct CDR3 sequences in the sample, about a tenth were seen once. The material sequenced was memory (CD45RO+) T cells sorted from blood. The receptor source for this set is a woman aged 18-29 years in good health. CDR3s include the opening cysteine and the closing phenylalanine or tryptophan. The order of the fields is CDR3 protein, CDR3 DNA, J gene, clone size, V gene, D gene. The D gene is left open where the match is weak. Where a row states a size, it is once, few, many or the class of an expanded clone; other rows omit it.

CDR3 protein: CSARNQGLNTEAFF
CDR3 DNA: TGCAGTGCCCGAAATCAGGGCTTGAACACTGAAGCTTTCTTT
J gene: TRBJ1-1
clone size: few
V gene: TRBV20-1
D gene: -

CDR3 protein: CASSMAGLGGNEQFF
CDR3 DNA: TGTGCCAGCAGCATGGCCGGACTGGGGGGCAATGAGCAGTTCTTC
J gene: TRBJ2-1
clone size: many
V gene: TRBV12-3/TRBV12-4
D gene: -

CDR3 protein: CASNVEPLANNEQFF
CDR3 DNA: TGTGCCAGCAACGTTGAGCCATTGGCGAACAATGAGCAGTTCTTC
J gene: TRBJ2-1
clone size: -
V gene: TRBV9
D gene: -

CDR3 protein: CASSQGDYGNEQFF
CDR3 DNA: TGTGCCAGCAGCCAGGGGGACTATGGAAATGAGCAGTTCTTC
J gene: TRBJ2-1
clone size: few
V gene: TRBV7-2
D gene: -

CDR3 protein: CASSRDRTAGELFF
CDR3 DNA: TGTGCCAGCAGTCGTGACAGGACGGCCGGGGAGCTGTTTTTT
J gene: TRBJ2-2
clone size: few
V gene: TRBV2
D gene: -

CDR3 protein: CASSPGRTSYNEQFF
CDR3 DNA: TGTGCCAGCAGCCCGGGACGGACCTCCTACAATGAGCAGTTCTTC
J gene: TRBJ2-1
clone size: few
V gene: TRBV14
D gene: -

CDR3 protein: CASRRVRGSVQYF
CDR3 DNA: TGTGCCAGCAGAAGAGTCCGGGGCTCCGTGCAGTACTTC
J gene: TRBJ2-7
clone size: few
V gene: TRBV7-2
D gene: -

CDR3 protein: CASSYQEGQRIRNQPQHF
CDR3 DNA: TGTGCCAGCAGTTACCAGGAGGGGCAGAGGATTAGGAATCAGCCCCAGCATTTT
J gene: TRBJ1-5
clone size: many
V gene: TRBV6-5
D gene: -

CDR3 protein: CAISLAGAGGYTF
CDR3 DNA: TGTGCCATCAGTCTCGCAGGGGCAGGCGGCTACACCTTC
J gene: TRBJ1-2
clone size: -
V gene: TRBV10-3
D gene: -

CDR3 protein: CSADGQAETQYF
CDR3 DNA: TGCAGTGCCGACGGACAGGCGGAGACCCAGTACTTC
J gene: TRBJ2-5
clone size: few
V gene: TRBV20-1
D gene: TRBD1

CDR3 protein: CASSHRTGSYEQYF
CDR3 DNA: TGTGCCAGCAGTCACCGGACAGGATCCTACGAGCAGTACTTC
J gene: TRBJ2-7
clone size: few
V gene: TRBV27
D gene: TRBD1

CDR3 protein: CASSFEGLGETQYF
CDR3 DNA: TGCGCCAGCAGCTTTGAGGGGCTGGGGGAGACCCAGTACTTC
J gene: TRBJ2-5
clone size: -
V gene: TRBV5-1
D gene: -

CDR3 protein: CSAKVVAGNTIYF
CDR3 DNA: TGCAGTGCTAAGGTCGTCGCTGGAAACACCATATATTTT
J gene: TRBJ1-3
clone size: few
V gene: TRBV20-1
D gene: -

CDR3 protein: CASSLAPRSYGYTF
CDR3 DNA: TGCGCCAGCAGCTTGGCGCCAAGGTCCTATGGCTACACCTTC
J gene: TRBJ1-2
clone size: many
V gene: TRBV5-1
D gene: -

CDR3 protein: CASSSEWLAAKDNEQFF
CDR3 DNA: TGTGCCAGCAGCTCCGAATGGCTAGCGGCCAAGGACAATGAGCAGTTCTTC
J gene: TRBJ2-1
clone size: many
V gene: TRBV7-8
D gene: TRBD2

CDR3 protein: CASSSRAGATDTQYF
CDR3 DNA: TGTGCCAGCAGCTCCCGAGCGGGAGCTACGGATACGCAGTATTTT
J gene: TRBJ2-3
clone size: many
V gene: TRBV4-2
D gene: TRBD2

CDR3 protein: CSVTGGLSGNTIYF
CDR3 DNA: TGCAGCGTTACAGGGGGCCTCTCTGGAAACACCATATATTTT
J gene: TRBJ1-3
clone size: -
V gene: TRBV29-1
D gene: TRBD1

CDR3 protein: CSANIPSTDTQYF
CDR3 DNA: TGCAGTGCAAATATCCCGTCCACAGATACGCAGTATTTT
J gene: TRBJ2-3
clone size: few
V gene: TRBV20-1
D gene: -

CDR3 protein: CASSSANFEQYF
CDR3 DNA: TGTGCCAGCAGCTCCGCGAACTTCGAGCAGTACTTC
J gene: TRBJ2-7
clone size: few
V gene: TRBV7-9
D gene: -

CDR3 protein: CASSLRAEGDTQYF
CDR3 DNA: TGTGCCAGCAGCTTAAGGGCAGAGGGAGATACGCAGTATTTT
J gene: TRBJ2-3
clone size: medium-sized
V gene: TRBV7-9
D gene: -

CDR3 protein: CASSQDVGTSGGSEQFF
CDR3 DNA: TGTGCCAGCAGCCAAGATGTTGGGACTAGCGGGGGCAGTGAGCAGTTCTTC
J gene: TRBJ2-1
clone size: few
V gene: TRBV4-2
D gene: TRBD2

CDR3 protein: CASSLGLTGGSRGYTF
CDR3 DNA: TGTGCCAGCAGCTTGGGACTTACAGGAGGCTCTCGGGGCTACACCTTC
J gene: TRBJ1-2
clone size: -
V gene: TRBV5-4
D gene: -

CDR3 protein: CASSPRGTDTQYF
CDR3 DNA: TGTGCCAGTAGTCCCAGGGGCACAGATACGCAGTATTTT
J gene: TRBJ2-3
clone size: few
V gene: TRBV19
D gene: -

CDR3 protein: CSALAVGELFF
CDR3 DNA: TGCAGTGCTTTGGCCGTCGGGGAGCTGTTTTTT
J gene: TRBJ2-2
clone size: few
V gene: TRBV20-1
D gene: -

CDR3 protein: CASSGQFQETQYF
CDR3 DNA: TGTGCCAGCAGCGGACAATTCCAAGAGACCCAGTACTTC
J gene: TRBJ2-5
clone size: -
V gene: TRBV2
D gene: -

CDR3 protein: CSAAPNPGETQYF
CDR3 DNA: TGCAGTGCTGCCCCAAACCCTGGGGAGACCCAGTACTTC
J gene: TRBJ2-5
clone size: many
V gene: TRBV20-1
D gene: -

CDR3 protein: CASRPAGVSYNEQFF
CDR3 DNA: TGTGCCAGCCGACCTGCAGGGGTTTCCTACAATGAGCAGTTCTTC
J gene: TRBJ2-1
clone size: few
V gene: TRBV7-9
D gene: -

CDR3 protein: CASSWLRGYTF
CDR3 DNA: TGTGCCAGCAGTTGGCTTCGTGGCTACACCTTC
J gene: TRBJ1-2
clone size: few
V gene: TRBV6-1
D gene: -

CDR3 protein: CASNQAGLVAGELFF
CDR3 DNA: TGTGCCAGCAATCAGGCCGGCTTGGTCGCCGGGGAGCTGTTTTTT
J gene: TRBJ2-2
clone size: -
V gene: TRBV2
D gene: -

CDR3 protein: CASSPWTGAIFQYF
CDR3 DNA: TGTGCCAGCAGCCCGTGGACAGGGGCGATCTTTCAGTACTTC
J gene: TRBJ2-7
clone size: few
V gene: TRBV9
D gene: TRBD1

CDR3 protein: CASKTSGPAGANVLTF
CDR3 DNA: TGTGCCAGCAAGACTAGCGGGCCCGCTGGGGCCAACGTCCTGACTTTC
J gene: TRBJ2-6
clone size: few
V gene: TRBV27
D gene: TRBD2

CDR3 protein: CAISTGEITDTQYF
CDR3 DNA: TGTGCCATCAGTACGGGAGAGATCACAGATACGCAGTATTTT
J gene: TRBJ2-3
clone size: few
V gene: TRBV10-3
D gene: -

CDR3 protein: CSAENTYSGNTIYF
CDR3 DNA: TGCAGTGCCGAAAATACCTACTCTGGAAACACCATATATTTT
J gene: TRBJ1-3
clone size: many
V gene: TRBV20-1
D gene: -

CDR3 protein: CASRKSGGDPYEQYF
CDR3 DNA: TGTGCCAGCAGAAAAAGCGGGGGGGATCCCTACGAGCAGTACTTC
J gene: TRBJ2-7
clone size: few
V gene: TRBV6-2/TRBV6-3
D gene: TRBD2

CDR3 protein: CASSQIGGRQPQHF
CDR3 DNA: TGTGCCAGCAGCCAGATTGGCGGTCGGCAGCCCCAGCATTTT
J gene: TRBJ1-5
clone size: few
V gene: TRBV3-1
D gene: -

CDR3 protein: CASSLGENEQFF
CDR3 DNA: TGTGCCAGCAGCTTGGGGGAAAATGAGCAGTTCTTC
J gene: TRBJ2-1
clone size: few
V gene: TRBV7-9
D gene: -